The rows below give T cell receptor beta chains drawn from one sample of a study of T-cell reconstitution after alpha-beta-depleted transplantation in children. TCRdb ran MiXCR on the PCR reads and lists one entry per CDR3 protein. The top ten hold about 3% of the sample, which has 150,000 to 200,000 distinct CDR3 sequences, about 6.4% seen once. The material was PBMCs from the stem cell graft donor, obtained from the stem cell graft. The receptors were sampled from a human donor who donated a stem cell graft to a child with Wiskott-Aldrich syndrome. Each CDR3 is given with its conserved first and last residue. Each record gives: clone size, V gene, D gene, CDR3 length, J gene, CDR3 DNA, CDR3 protein. The D gene is left open where the match is weak. Clone sizes are given selectively: once, few, many, or a class where the clone is expanded.

abundance: many; v_gene: TRBV20-1; d_gene: TRBD2; len: 13; j_gene: TRBJ2-7; CDR3nt: TGCAGTGCTCCCGGGGGGTTCAGCTACGAGCAGTACTTC; CDR3aa: CSAPGGFSYEQYF
abundance: many; v_gene: TRBV6-5; d_gene: TRBD1; len: 13; j_gene: TRBJ1-2; CDR3nt: TGTGCCGGCAGGGCGACAGGGATAGGGGGCTACACCTTC; CDR3aa: CAGRATGIGGYTF
abundance: many; v_gene: TRBV12-3/TRBV12-4; d_gene: NA; len: 14; j_gene: TRBJ2-2; CDR3nt: TGTGCCAGCAGTTTCCAGGAACCCACCGGGGAGCTGTTTTTT; CDR3aa: CASSFQEPTGELFF
abundance: many; v_gene: TRBV20-1; d_gene: NA; len: 12; j_gene: TRBJ2-2; CDR3nt: TGCAGTGCTAAAGGGGGGGTCGGGGAGCTGTTTTTT; CDR3aa: CSAKGGVGELFF
abundance: many; v_gene: TRBV13; d_gene: NA; len: 11; j_gene: TRBJ1-2; CDR3nt: TGTGCCAGCAGCTTACACGGTGGCTACACCTTC; CDR3aa: CASSLHGGYTF
abundance: many; v_gene: TRBV12-3/TRBV12-4; d_gene: NA; len: 15; j_gene: TRBJ2-1; CDR3nt: TGTGCCAGCAGACAAATAGGGGGGGGCGGCAATGAGCAGTTCTTC; CDR3aa: CASRQIGGGGNEQFF
abundance: many; v_gene: TRBV20-1; d_gene: TRBD1; len: 13; j_gene: TRBJ2-7; CDR3nt: TGCAGTGCTAGTGAGACAGGGGGACCCGAGCAGTACTTC; CDR3aa: CSASETGGPEQYF
abundance: many; v_gene: TRBV12-3/TRBV12-4; d_gene: TRBD1; len: 15; j_gene: TRBJ2-4; CDR3nt: TGTGCCAGCAATCCGGGACAGGGGGCCAAAAACATTCAGTACTTC; CDR3aa: CASNPGQGAKNIQYF
abundance: many; v_gene: TRBV11-2; d_gene: NA; len: 16; j_gene: TRBJ2-7; CDR3nt: TGTGCCAGCAGCTTTATGACGGCGGGGATCATCTACGAGCAGTACTTC; CDR3aa: CASSFMTAGIIYEQYF
abundance: NA; v_gene: TRBV7-9; d_gene: NA; len: 12; j_gene: TRBJ2-7; CDR3nt: TGTGCCAGCAGCTTTATCGCTTACGAGCAGTACTTC; CDR3aa: CASSFIAYEQYF
abundance: many; v_gene: TRBV10-3; d_gene: NA; len: 17; j_gene: TRBJ2-1; CDR3nt: TGTGCCATCAGCGTCAGGGGAGGGGCGAGCTCCTACAATGAGCAGTTCTTC; CDR3aa: CAISVRGGASSYNEQFF
abundance: many; v_gene: TRBV9; d_gene: TRBD2; len: 15; j_gene: TRBJ2-2; CDR3nt: TGTGCCAGCAGCGCCCGGGGGGGAGACACCGGGGAGCTGTTTTTT; CDR3aa: CASSARGGDTGELFF
abundance: many; v_gene: TRBV10-3; d_gene: NA; len: 14; j_gene: TRBJ1-1; CDR3nt: TGTGCCATCAGTGAAGGGGGTGGTTACACTGAAGCTTTCTTT; CDR3aa: CAISEGGGYTEAFF
abundance: NA; v_gene: TRBV28; d_gene: NA; len: 13; j_gene: TRBJ1-6; CDR3nt: TGTGCCAGCAGTTTACCAGGGTCTTCACCCCTCCACTTT; CDR3aa: CASSLPGSSPLHF
abundance: many; v_gene: TRBV5-1; d_gene: NA; len: 15; j_gene: TRBJ2-5; CDR3nt: TGCGCCAGCAGCTTACCCGAACTAGCTGGGAAGACCCAGTACTTC; CDR3aa: CASSLPELAGKTQYF
abundance: few; v_gene: TRBV20-1; d_gene: NA; len: 14; j_gene: TRBJ2-1; CDR3nt: TGCAGTGCTTTCCCGGGCGCTCTCTACAATGAGCAGTTCTTC; CDR3aa: CSAFPGALYNEQFF
abundance: NA; v_gene: TRBV19; d_gene: NA; len: 14; j_gene: TRBJ2-3; CDR3nt: TGTGCCAGTAGTTATTGGGGCGCCAGCGATACGCAGTATTTT; CDR3aa: CASSYWGASDTQYF
abundance: few; v_gene: TRBV11-2; d_gene: NA; len: 14; j_gene: TRBJ2-1; CDR3nt: TGTGCCAGCAGCTTAGAGGGTGGCCTTCTCGAGCAGTTCTTC; CDR3aa: CASSLEGGLLEQFF
abundance: many; v_gene: TRBV4-1; d_gene: TRBD2; len: 15; j_gene: TRBJ2-7; CDR3nt: TGCGCCAGCAGCCAAGCGGGGGGGGCTCGAACCGAGCAGTACTTC; CDR3aa: CASSQAGGARTEQYF
abundance: many; v_gene: TRBV20-1; d_gene: TRBD2; len: 17; j_gene: TRBJ2-3; CDR3nt: TGCAGTGCTAGCCACCTCGCACTAGCGGGGGGCACAGATACGCAGTATTTT; CDR3aa: CSASHLALAGGTDTQYF
abundance: many; v_gene: TRBV25-1; d_gene: NA; len: 15; j_gene: TRBJ2-7; CDR3nt: TGTGCCAGCATGCCGAAGGGTCAGCCGATCCACGAGCAGTACTTC; CDR3aa: CASMPKGQPIHEQYF
abundance: few; v_gene: TRBV5-1; d_gene: TRBD2; len: 17; j_gene: TRBJ2-5; CDR3nt: TGCGCCAGCAGATCAAATCCGGGACTAGCGGTCCAAGAGACCCAGTACTTC; CDR3aa: CASRSNPGLAVQETQYF
abundance: many; v_gene: TRBV5-1; d_gene: NA; len: 14; j_gene: TRBJ1-1; CDR3nt: TGCGCCAGCAGCTTAAGTGGGCGCAAAGCAGAAGCTTTCTTT; CDR3aa: CASSLSGRKAEAFF
abundance: many; v_gene: TRBV29-1; d_gene: NA; len: 11; j_gene: TRBJ2-7; CDR3nt: TGCAGCGTTGCCTACAGCTACGAGCAGTACTTC; CDR3aa: CSVAYSYEQYF
abundance: many; v_gene: TRBV5-6; d_gene: NA; len: 14; j_gene: TRBJ2-2; CDR3nt: TGTGCCAGCAGCATTGGTCGATACACCGGGGAGCTGTTTTTT; CDR3aa: CASSIGRYTGELFF
abundance: many; v_gene: TRBV5-1; d_gene: TRBD1; len: 15; j_gene: TRBJ2-7; CDR3nt: TGCGCCAGCAGCGACCCGGAGACAGGGGCCTACGAGCAGTACTTC; CDR3aa: CASSDPETGAYEQYF
abundance: many; v_gene: TRBV10-3; d_gene: NA; len: 13; j_gene: TRBJ1-3; CDR3nt: TGTGCCATCACTTTGGACCGCGGAAACACCATATATTTT; CDR3aa: CAITLDRGNTIYF
abundance: NA; v_gene: TRBV11-3; d_gene: TRBD1; len: 17; j_gene: TRBJ2-2; CDR3nt: TGTGCCAGCAGCCAATCCACCGGGACAGATAACACCGGGGAGCTGTTTTTT; CDR3aa: CASSQSTGTDNTGELFF
abundance: many; v_gene: TRBV28; d_gene: TRBD1; len: 15; j_gene: TRBJ2-1; CDR3nt: TGTGCCAGCAGGCGACAGGGGGCGGGATACAATGAGCAGTTCTTC; CDR3aa: CASRRQGAGYNEQFF
abundance: many; v_gene: TRBV12-3/TRBV12-4; d_gene: NA; len: 12; j_gene: TRBJ2-2; CDR3nt: TGTGCCAGCAGCGCCGTGGCAGGGCGGCTGTTTTTT; CDR3aa: CASSAVAGRLFF
abundance: many; v_gene: TRBV29-1; d_gene: NA; len: 14; j_gene: TRBJ2-5; CDR3nt: TGCAGCGCATCCGGAACAGCAGGGGAAGAGACCCAGTACTTC; CDR3aa: CSASGTAGEETQYF
abundance: many; v_gene: TRBV2; d_gene: TRBD2; len: 13; j_gene: TRBJ2-7; CDR3nt: TGTGCCGGTACTAGCGGGAGGGCCTACGAGCAGTACTTC; CDR3aa: CAGTSGRAYEQYF
abundance: NA; v_gene: TRBV10-2; d_gene: NA; len: 15; j_gene: TRBJ2-7; CDR3nt: TGCGCCAGCAAAGTGGGAGGCCAGGGTCCCTTCGAGCAGTACTTC; CDR3aa: CASKVGGQGPFEQYF
abundance: many; v_gene: TRBV24-1; d_gene: TRBD1; len: 14; j_gene: TRBJ1-2; CDR3nt: TGTGCCACCAGTGATTCAGGACAGGCGTTAGGCTACACCTTC; CDR3aa: CATSDSGQALGYTF
abundance: many; v_gene: TRBV5-1; d_gene: TRBD1; len: 16; j_gene: TRBJ2-3; CDR3nt: TGCGCCAGCAGCCTCACCGGGACAGGGGGCGCGGATACGCAGTATTTT; CDR3aa: CASSLTGTGGADTQYF
abundance: NA; v_gene: TRBV3-1; d_gene: TRBD1; len: 15; j_gene: TRBJ1-1; CDR3nt: TGTGCCAGCAGCCAAGAGAACAGGGGGAACACTGAAGCTTTCTTT; CDR3aa: CASSQENRGNTEAFF
abundance: many; v_gene: TRBV12-3/TRBV12-4; d_gene: NA; len: 15; j_gene: TRBJ2-7; CDR3nt: TGTGCCAGCAGTGAGTGGGACACCTCCACCTACGAGCAGTACTTC; CDR3aa: CASSEWDTSTYEQYF
abundance: many; v_gene: TRBV20-1; d_gene: NA; len: 16; j_gene: TRBJ2-1; CDR3nt: TGCAGTGCTAGACAAGGGGGGGGGGCCTCCTACAATGAGCAGTTCTTC; CDR3aa: CSARQGGGASYNEQFF
abundance: many; v_gene: TRBV30; d_gene: TRBD2; len: 15; j_gene: TRBJ2-1; CDR3nt: TGTGCCTGGAGTTCCACCGGGACTATCTACAATGAGCAGTTCTTC; CDR3aa: CAWSSTGTIYNEQFF
abundance: NA; v_gene: TRBV5-8; d_gene: NA; len: 11; j_gene: TRBJ2-3; CDR3nt: TGTGCCAGCAGCCCGGAGTATACGCAGTATTTT; CDR3aa: CASSPEYTQYF
abundance: many; v_gene: TRBV29-1; d_gene: NA; len: 12; j_gene: TRBJ2-1; CDR3nt: TGCAGCCTTAGGAGGGGCTACAATGAGCAGTTCTTC; CDR3aa: CSLRRGYNEQFF
abundance: many; v_gene: TRBV2; d_gene: TRBD1; len: 15; j_gene: TRBJ2-7; CDR3nt: TGTGCCAGCAGTGAAAGGACAGGTCGTTCCTACGAGCAGTACTTC; CDR3aa: CASSERTGRSYEQYF
abundance: many; v_gene: TRBV5-6; d_gene: NA; len: 15; j_gene: TRBJ2-5; CDR3nt: TGTGCCAGCAGCTTGCGCCGTACGTACCAAGAGACCCAGTACTTC; CDR3aa: CASSLRRTYQETQYF
abundance: many; v_gene: TRBV12-3/TRBV12-4; d_gene: NA; len: 14; j_gene: TRBJ1-3; CDR3nt: TGTGCCAGCAGTCCCTCTGGTCCCGGAAACACCATATATTTT; CDR3aa: CASSPSGPGNTIYF
abundance: few; v_gene: TRBV30; d_gene: NA; len: 17; j_gene: TRBJ2-2; CDR3nt: TGTGCCTGGAGTGCCGCCCTGGGGCGGGGCCACACCGGGGAGCTGTTTTTT; CDR3aa: CAWSAALGRGHTGELFF
abundance: many; v_gene: TRBV12-3/TRBV12-4; d_gene: NA; len: 15; j_gene: TRBJ2-7; CDR3nt: TGTGCCAGCAGACCACAGGGAATCTCTTCCTACGAGCAGTACTTC; CDR3aa: CASRPQGISSYEQYF